The rows below give T cell receptor beta chains drawn from one sample of a study of blood T cell repertoires in COVID-19. Libraries were prepared by immunoSEQ multiplex PCR; TCRdb keeps only in-frame clonotypes and omits some of them. The sample has some 300,000 clones; approximately 89% are singletons. The sequenced sample consisted of peripheral blood. The receptors derive from a woman aged 25 to 39 who had recovered from COVID-19. The CDR3 runs from the conserved cysteine through the conserved F or W. The D gene is left open where the match is weak. Some rows mark clone size as missing; the rest say once, few, many or name a class of expanded clone.

TRBJ1-1	TRBD1	TRBV9	NA	TGTGCCAGCAGCGCGGGACAGGGCTTGAACACTGAAGCTTTCTTT	CASSAGQGLNTEAFF
TRBJ2-6	TRBD1	TRBV5-1	NA	TGCGCCAGCAGCTTGATGGGACAGTCACCCTCTGGGGCCAACGTCCTGACTTTC	CASSLMGQSPSGANVLTF
TRBJ2-7	NA	TRBV29-1	NA	TGCAGCGTTGGGACTAACTCCTACGAGCAGTACTTC	CSVGTNSYEQYF
TRBJ2-1	TRBD2	TRBV4-3	NA	TGCGCCAGCAGCCAAGATCGGGGGGGGCGGATGTCCGGGAAGAATGAGCAGTTCTTC	CASSQDRGGRMSGKNEQFF
TRBJ1-2	NA	TRBV9	once	TGTGCCAGCAGCTCGAAGGGGAGGAGGGGCTACACCTTC	CASSSKGRRGYTF
TRBJ2-5	NA	TRBV4-2	once	TGTGCCAGCAGCCAAGAAACATCGGGACACGGGCCACCCCTGTACTTC	CASSQETSGHGPPLYF
TRBJ1-2	TRBD1	TRBV9	few	TGTGCCAGCAGCGGACTCGGGACAGGGAATATTAACTATGGCTACACCTTC	CASSGLGTGNINYGYTF
TRBJ2-1	TRBD1	TRBV14	NA	TGTGCCAGCAGCCCCCTACCCGGGACAGGGGGGAATGAGCAGTTCTTC	CASSPLPGTGGNEQFF
TRBJ1-2	TRBD1	TRBV7-2	NA	TGTGCCAGCAGCCAACAGAAGGGGGCGCGTAACTATGGCTACACCTTC	CASSQQKGARNYGYTF
TRBJ2-1	NA	TRBV5-1	NA	TGCGCCAGCAGCCTTACAGGGATGGTCTACAATGAGCAGTTCTTC	CASSLTGMVYNEQFF
TRBJ1-5	TRBD1	TRBV10-1	NA	TGCGCCAGCAGAGGGGGACAGCCCCATTATAGCAATCAGCCCCAGCATTTT	CASRGGQPHYSNQPQHF
TRBJ1-2	NA	TRBV19	NA	TGTGCCAGTAGTATTCGGACAGCTTATGGCTACACCTTC	CASSIRTAYGYTF
TRBJ1-2	TRBD1	TRBV5-1	few	TGCGCCAGCAGCGCACAGGGGGCGGAGGGCTACACCTTC	CASSAQGAEGYTF
TRBJ2-6	NA	TRBV7-3	few	TGTGCCAGCAGCTTTGGGAGTTCAGGGGCCAACGTCCTGACTTTC	CASSFGSSGANVLTF
TRBJ1-1	NA	TRBV28	NA	TGTGCCAGCAGATCAGGGTCCACTGAAGCTTTCTTT	CASRSGSTEAFF
TRBJ2-7	NA	TRBV14	once	TGTGCCAGCAGCCAAGTGTGGGCGACAGTACACGAGCAGTACTTC	CASSQVWATVHEQYF
TRBJ2-7	TRBD1	TRBV19	NA	TGTGCCAGTAGGGAAGCGGGACAGGGGGCCTACGAGCAGTACTTC	CASREAGQGAYEQYF
TRBJ1-2	NA	TRBV28	NA	TGTGCCAGCTGCAGGGTTTCTAACTATGGCTACACCTTC	CASCRVSNYGYTF
TRBJ1-2	TRBD1	TRBV7-9	NA	TGTGCCAGCAGCTCATACTGGGGGACAGATGGCTACACCTTC	CASSSYWGTDGYTF
TRBJ1-3	NA	TRBV28	NA	TGTGCCAGCAGTCCACGGACAGTAGGCACCATATATTTT	CASSPRTVGTIYF
TRBJ1-1	NA	TRBV2	NA	TGTGCCAGCAGCGCAACAGGTCTAAGAGGTTTCTTT	CASSATGLRGFF
TRBJ1-1	NA	TRBV15	NA	TGTGCCACCAGCAGAGATATCCCTTTGAACACTGAAGCTTTCTTT	CATSRDIPLNTEAFF
TRBJ1-1	NA	TRBV18	once	TGTGCCAGCTCACCACCGGGGACACCGAACACTGAAGCTTTCTTT	CASSPPGTPNTEAFF
TRBJ1-1	TRBD1	TRBV6-2/TRBV6-3	NA	TGTGCCAGCAGACCTAGGACAGGCCAAGCTTTCTTT	CASRPRTGQAFF
TRBJ2-2	NA	TRBV7-2	NA	TGTGCCAGCAGCTTAGCGGAGAGCGGGGAGCTGTTTTTT	CASSLAESGELFF
TRBJ2-1	NA	TRBV30	once	TGTGCCTGGAGTGTAATTGGCGGCCGCTCCTACAATGAGCAGTTCTTC	CAWSVIGGRSYNEQFF
TRBJ1-1	TRBD1	TRBV28	few	TGTGCCAGCATACAGGGGGTAGACACTGAAGCTTTCTTT	CASIQGVDTEAFF